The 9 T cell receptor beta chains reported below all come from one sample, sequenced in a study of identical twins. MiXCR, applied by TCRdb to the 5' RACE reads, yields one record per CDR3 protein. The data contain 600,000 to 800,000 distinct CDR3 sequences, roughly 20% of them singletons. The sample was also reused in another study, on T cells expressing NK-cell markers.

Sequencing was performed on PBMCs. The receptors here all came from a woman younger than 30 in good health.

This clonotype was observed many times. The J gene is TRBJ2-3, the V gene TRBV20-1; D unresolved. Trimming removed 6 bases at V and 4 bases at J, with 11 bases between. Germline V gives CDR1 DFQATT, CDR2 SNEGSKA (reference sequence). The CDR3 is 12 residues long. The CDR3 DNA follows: TGCAGTGCCATTCTCCTGGCAGATACGCAGTATTTT. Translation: CSAILLADTQYF.

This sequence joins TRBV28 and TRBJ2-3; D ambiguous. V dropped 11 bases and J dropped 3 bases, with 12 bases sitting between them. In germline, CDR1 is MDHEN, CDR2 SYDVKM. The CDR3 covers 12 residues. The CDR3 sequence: CACKSTTDTQYF. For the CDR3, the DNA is TGTGCCTGCAAAAGTACGACAGATACGCAGTATTTT.

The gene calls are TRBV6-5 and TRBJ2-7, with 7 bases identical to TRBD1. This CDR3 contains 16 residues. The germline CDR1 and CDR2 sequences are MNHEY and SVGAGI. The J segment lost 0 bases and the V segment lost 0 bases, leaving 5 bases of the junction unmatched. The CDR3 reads CASSYSNRGRSYEQYF. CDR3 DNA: TGTGCCAGCAGTTACTCGAATAGGGGGCGCTCCTACGAGCAGTACTTC.

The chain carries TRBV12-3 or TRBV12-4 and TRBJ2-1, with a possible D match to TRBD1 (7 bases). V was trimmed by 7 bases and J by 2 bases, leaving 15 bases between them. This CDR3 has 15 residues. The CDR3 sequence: CASIAQGGPYNEQFF. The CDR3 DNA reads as TGTGCCAGCATCGCGCAGGGGGGCCCCTACAATGAGCAGTTCTTC.

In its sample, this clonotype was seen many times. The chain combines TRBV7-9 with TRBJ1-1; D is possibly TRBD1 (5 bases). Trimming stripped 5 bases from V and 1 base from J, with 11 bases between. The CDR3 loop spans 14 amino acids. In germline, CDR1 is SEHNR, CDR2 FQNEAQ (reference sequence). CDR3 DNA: TGTGCCAGCAGCCGGGGCCAGCCGAACACTGAAGCTTTCTTT. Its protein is CASSRGQPNTEAFF. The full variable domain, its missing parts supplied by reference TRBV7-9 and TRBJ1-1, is DTGVSQNPRHKITKRGQNVTFRCDPISEHNRLYWYRQTLGQGPEFLTYFQNEAQLEKSRLLSDRFSAERPKGSFSTLEIQRTEQGDSAMYLCASSRGQPNTEAFFGQGTRLTVV.

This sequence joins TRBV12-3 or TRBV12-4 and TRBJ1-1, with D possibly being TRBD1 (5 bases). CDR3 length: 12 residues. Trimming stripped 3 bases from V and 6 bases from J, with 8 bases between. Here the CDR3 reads CASSFGGAEAFF. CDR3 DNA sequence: TGTGCCAGCAGTTTTGGGGGGGCTGAAGCTTTCTTT.

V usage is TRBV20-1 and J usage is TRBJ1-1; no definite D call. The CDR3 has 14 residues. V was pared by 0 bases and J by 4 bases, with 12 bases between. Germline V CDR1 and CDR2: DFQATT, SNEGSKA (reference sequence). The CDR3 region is CSARDNPGGTEAFF. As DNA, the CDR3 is TGCAGTGCTAGAGATAATCCGGGTGGCACTGAAGCTTTCTTT.

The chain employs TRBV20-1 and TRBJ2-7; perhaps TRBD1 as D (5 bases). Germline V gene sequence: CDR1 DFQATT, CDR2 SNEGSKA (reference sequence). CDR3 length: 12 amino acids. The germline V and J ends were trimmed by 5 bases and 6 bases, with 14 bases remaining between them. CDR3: CSAPQGPGEQYF. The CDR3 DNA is TGCAGTGCTCCTCAGGGTCCAGGCGAGCAGTACTTC.

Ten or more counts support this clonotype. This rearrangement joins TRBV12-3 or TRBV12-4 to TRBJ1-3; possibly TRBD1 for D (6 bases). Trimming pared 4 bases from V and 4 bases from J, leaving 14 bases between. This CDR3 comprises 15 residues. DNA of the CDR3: TGTGCCAGCAGTTATAACGGGGGCTCAGGAAACACCATATATTTT. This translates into CASSYNGGSGNTIYF.